This T cell receptor beta chain comes out of a study of blood T cell repertoires in COVID-19. Profiling relied on immunoSEQ multiplex PCR, and the TCRdb table lists in-frame clones only, not all of them. The data show about 320,000 clones, approximately 85% seen once. What was sequenced was peripheral blood. This clonotype was sampled from a human donor in a cohort sampled during active COVID-19.

The CDR3 coding sequence is TGTGCCAGCAGGACTCAGTCGAGGGGGGGCCGCTCTGGAAACACCATATATTTT. Translated: CASRTQSRGGRSGNTIYF. J is TRBJ1-3 and V is TRBV21-1. TRBV21-1 is an annotated pseudogene. The CDR3 extends over 18 amino acids.